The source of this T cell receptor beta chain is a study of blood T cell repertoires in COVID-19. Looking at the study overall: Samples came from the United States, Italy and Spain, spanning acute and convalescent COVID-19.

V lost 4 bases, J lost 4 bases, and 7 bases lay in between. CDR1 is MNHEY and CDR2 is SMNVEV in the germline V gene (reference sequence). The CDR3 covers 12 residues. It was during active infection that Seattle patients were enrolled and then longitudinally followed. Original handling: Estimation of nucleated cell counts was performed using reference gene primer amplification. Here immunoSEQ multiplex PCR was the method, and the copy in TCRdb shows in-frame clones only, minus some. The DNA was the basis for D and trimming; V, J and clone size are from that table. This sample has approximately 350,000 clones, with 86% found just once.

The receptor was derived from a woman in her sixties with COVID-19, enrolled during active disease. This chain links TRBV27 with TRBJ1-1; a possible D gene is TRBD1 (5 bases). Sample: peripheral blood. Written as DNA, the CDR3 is TGTGCCAGCAGTTACGGGGGCACTGAAGCTTTCTTT. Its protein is CASSYGGTEAFF.